What follows describes a single T cell receptor (beta chain). The sample belongs to a study of blood T cell repertoires in COVID-19. Looking at the study overall: Sites in the United States, Italy and Spain provided acute and convalescent COVID-19 samples.

Sequenced by immunoSEQ multiplex PCR; TCRdb stores in-frame clones only, minus some. The sample lists approximately 260,000 clones, about 91% occurring once. Germline CDR1 reads KGHDR; CDR2 reads SFDVKD. V trimming: 5 bases; J trimming: 5 bases; junction bases outside the gene matches: 8. This CDR3 has 16 residues. Sequencing used peripheral blood. This chain joins TRBV24-1 and TRBJ2-3, with 11 bases that match TRBD2. The TCR originated in a woman in her forties who had recovered from COVID-19. DNA of the CDR3: TGTGCCACCAGTGTTGGTAGCGGGGGGGCAGGAGATACGCAGTATTTT. Protein: CATSVGSGGAGDTQYF.